Detailed here is one T cell receptor beta chain. Its specificity is unknown. Germline values: CDR1 SGHRS, CDR2 YFSETQ. The CDR3 totals 13 residues. Trimming took 4 bases from V and 6 from J, leaving 14 bases between them. These data originate in a study of shared clonotypes between healthy human individuals. Findings and caveats of the study: Relative to their counterparts shared across all four donors, non-shared clonotypes exhibited diminished generation probabilities.

The table came from immunoSEQ multiplex PCR; TCRdb's copy has only in-frame clones and leaves some out. The table lists 2 million or so clones, over 85% of them singletons. This chain links TRBV5-1 with TRBJ2-7; TRBD2 is a possible D gene (6 bases). This sequence was found in a man aged 18 to 29 in good health. The sequencing sample was made of naive CD4+ T cells sorted from blood. As to subset: CD45RA+ positively selected. Written as DNA, the CDR3 is TGCGCCAGCAGCCTACAGGAGGGGCTCGAGCAGTACTTC. It yields the protein CASSLQEGLEQYF.